Sequencing of this TCR beta chain was carried out in a study of blood T cell repertoires in COVID-19 (dated by TCRdb to the early 2020s). About the study as a whole: The collaborator samples originated in the United States, Italy and Spain and spanned the acute and convalescent phases of COVID-19. The samples were drawn from the first 160 participants of the ongoing ImmuneRACE study and from 950 to 1,500 subjects provided by 6 global collaborators. The prospective study material was composed of cDNA or gDNA derived from T cells, B-cell-depleted T cells, or PBMCs. The sample metadata nearly always contained a de-identified subject ID, COVID-19 status, age in years and sex. A freely available public database, intended as a resource for researchers studying the immune response to SARS-CoV-2, is where the repertoires were released. Subjects who had been exposed to COVID-19, were actively infected with it, or had recovered from it provided the deeply sampled blood TCRbeta repertoires that made up the dataset. Where HLA class I and class II types were available, the types were taken from metadata supplied by the sample provider, not from assay-based typing.

The CDR3 spans 12 residues, from the cysteine through the phenylalanine. The only DNA kept is the CDR3, 36 bases in frame from the first base. CDR1 and CDR2, looked up from the germline V gene (reference sequence), are SEHNR and FQNEAQ. V is clipped by 3 bases and J by 8 bases, and the sequence between their germline boundaries is 10 bases long. Points the paper makes about the study in general: Clinical and demographic metadata were provided uncurated, with the amount varying by source and participant.

For this clone: Its specific antigen is unknown. No per-base quality is available; no much larger clone lies one base away.

TCRbeta CDR3 regions were amplified from genomic DNA by means of the immunoSEQ Assay, a bias-controlled multiplex PCR. In the paper's pipeline: Within the assay, amplification of reference gene primers was used to estimate how many nucleated cells each sample contained. Sequence reads were collapsed and filtered to measure the absolute abundance of every unique TCRbeta CDR3 rearrangement. Productive Simpson clonality was computed per sample as the square root of Simpson's diversity index over productive rearrangements. TCRdb limited this immuneACCESS table to in-frame rearrangements with V and J called. A share of clones is missing; checked studies link under half to unresolved V genes, and the rest is unexplained. From that table come the V and J calls and clone size; the DNA was used to work out D and trimming. Present in this sample are approximately 440,000 clones, about 92% of which were seen just once. 0.6% of the sample goes to the ten largest clones.

Participants in the prospective study were enrolled through a virtual design, were aged 18 to 89 years, and lived in 24 United States geographic areas. Cohort assignment in the prospective study relied on participant-reported clinical history from a screening survey and a study questionnaire. Recovered participants in ImmuneRACE Cohort 3 were defined by two consecutive negative NP/OP PCR tests, clearance by a healthcare professional, or resolution of symptoms. Mobile phlebotomists in the prospective study collected whole blood, serum and a nasopharyngeal or oropharyngeal swab from every participant. Over a roughly 2-month period, participants in the prospective study had the option of providing additional blood draws and questionnaires. Before DNA extraction, blood samples from the prospective study were shipped at room temperature or frozen.

This clonotype originated in a man younger than 30 who had recovered from COVID-19. The sequence links TRBV7-9 to TRBJ1-2, with the D gene not clear enough to name. Source material: PBMCs or T cells enriched from blood (not recorded which). For the CDR3, the sequence is CASSFTWLGYTF. The DNA is TGTGCCAGCAGCTTTACGTGGCTCGGCTACACCTTC.